These T cell receptor beta chains were read from a single sample in a study of shared clonotypes between healthy human individuals. Only in-frame clones appear in the TCRdb table, and some are missing; sequencing was by immunoSEQ multiplex PCR. The data hold roughly 2 million clones, with about 95% observed a single time. Sequencing input: naive CD8+ T cells sorted from blood. The source is a man between 18 and 35 years old in good health. The CDR3 runs from the conserved cysteine through the conserved F or W. The order of the fields is J gene, D gene, clone size, V gene, CDR3 protein, CDR3 DNA. D genes are given only for firm matches. Clone size is not always given. Where it is, it says once, few, many or a class for expanded clones.

TRBJ2-3	.	.	TRBV7-8	CASSPIETSTDTQYF	TGTGCCAGCAGCCCCATAGAGACAAGCACAGATACGCAGTATTTT
TRBJ1-1	.	.	TRBV2	CASSEGGENTEAFF	TGTGCCAGCAGTGAGGGGGGAGAGAACACTGAAGCTTTCTTT
TRBJ2-6	.	.	TRBV5-1	CASSGGPHTSSGANVLTF	TGCGCCAGCAGCGGGGGACCGCACACCAGCTCTGGGGCCAACGTCCTGACTTTC
TRBJ2-2	.	.	TRBV5-5	CASSLSHSPLNTGELFF	TGTGCCAGCAGCTTGTCTCACAGTCCTTTGAACACCGGGGAGCTGTTTTTT
TRBJ2-7	.	.	TRBV5-1	CASSLSPTVEQYF	TGCGCCAGCAGCCTTAGTCCCACGGTCGAGCAGTACTTC
TRBJ2-1	TRBD2	.	TRBV6-1	CASSERVWEGYNEQFF	TGTGCCAGCAGTGAAAGGGTATGGGAGGGCTACAATGAGCAGTTCTTC
TRBJ1-5	TRBD1	.	TRBV28	CASSPPDRRQGIQPQHF	TGTGCCAGCAGCCCGCCTGATAGGAGACAGGGGATTCAGCCCCAGCATTTT
TRBJ2-4	.	once	TRBV7-9	CASSLAQGTKNIQYF	TGTGCCAGCAGCTTAGCCCAGGGAACCAAAAACATTCAGTACTTC
TRBJ2-5	TRBD1	.	TRBV27	CASRTDRGHQETQYF	TGTGCCAGCAGGACAGACAGGGGGCACCAAGAGACCCAGTACTTC
TRBJ1-1	.	.	TRBV5-5	CASSSWGAPLNTEAFF	TGTGCCAGCAGCTCATGGGGGGCACCCTTGAACACTGAAGCTTTCTTT
TRBJ1-5	.	.	TRBV5-5	CASSLVPASNQPQHF	TGTGCCAGCAGCTTAGTCCCCGCTAGCAATCAGCCCCAGCATTTT
TRBJ2-7	.	.	TRBV13	CASSIQTYEQYF	TGTGCCAGCAGCATTCAGACCTACGAGCAGTACTTC
TRBJ2-7	.	.	TRBV27	CASSFASPHRYEQYF	TGTGCCAGCAGTTTCGCCAGTCCCCATCGGTACGAGCAGTACTTC
TRBJ2-3	TRBD2	.	TRBV7-9	CASSLSGGVTDTQYF	TGTGCCAGCAGCCTTAGCGGGGGAGTGACAGATACGCAGTATTTT
TRBJ1-4	TRBD1	once	TRBV28	CASSRTGGLEKLFF	TGTGCCAGCAGCAGAACAGGGGGCCTGGAAAAACTGTTTTTT
TRBJ2-1	TRBD2	.	TRBV10-3	CAITKSPGLAVGDEQFF	TGTGCCATCACTAAGTCCCCGGGACTAGCGGTCGGAGATGAGCAGTTCTTC
TRBJ1-6	.	.	TRBV27	CASSLGRFNSPLHF	TGTGCCAGCAGTTTAGGCAGGTTTAATTCACCCCTCCACTTT
TRBJ2-2	.	.	TRBV7-9	CASSFTGVELFF	TGTGCCAGCAGCTTTACCGGAGTGGAGCTGTTTTTT
TRBJ2-1	TRBD1	.	TRBV13	CASSHIRDRFLRNEQFF	TGTGCCAGCAGCCACATCCGGGACAGGTTCTTAAGGAATGAGCAGTTCTTC
TRBJ1-1	.	.	TRBV5-4	CASSLLVGNAEAFF	TGTGCCAGCAGCTTGTTGGTAGGGAACGCTGAAGCTTTCTTT
TRBJ2-7	.	once	TRBV7-8	CASSPPLAFYEQYF	TGTGCCAGCAGCCCCCCGTTGGCTTTCTACGAGCAGTACTTC
TRBJ2-7	.	.	TRBV11-2	CASSLELDIEGEQYF	TGTGCCAGCAGCTTAGAATTAGACATCGAGGGCGAGCAGTACTTC
TRBJ2-1	.	.	TRBV9	CASSVGGPEQFF	TGTGCCAGCAGCGTAGGAGGACCAGAGCAGTTCTTC
TRBJ2-7	.	.	TRBV7-9	CASSKLPGEVPHYEQYF	TGTGCCAGCAGCAAACTTCCGGGGGAGGTTCCCCACTACGAGCAGTACTTC
TRBJ1-3	.	once	TRBV27	CASSSLGLRNTIYF	TGTGCCAGCAGTTCTCTGGGGTTAAGAAACACCATATATTTT
TRBJ2-7	.	.	TRBV5-6	CASSLAPTYEQYF	TGTGCCAGCAGCTTGGCGCCAACCTACGAGCAGTACTTC
TRBJ1-5	.	.	TRBV7-9	CASQGASNQPQHF	TGTGCCAGCCAGGGAGCTAGCAATCAGCCCCAGCATTTT
TRBJ1-3	.	.	TRBV9	CASSDPQGAGNTIYF	TGTGCCAGCAGCGACCCACAGGGCGCTGGAAACACCATATATTTT
TRBJ2-1	.	.	TRBV30	CAWSGAVYNEQFF	TGTGCCTGGAGTGGGGCAGTATACAATGAGCAGTTCTTC
TRBJ2-2	.	.	TRBV10-2	CASSVLGELFF	TGCGCCAGCAGTGTTTTAGGGGAGCTGTTTTTT
TRBJ1-5	.	.	TRBV6-5	CASSVNTGRDQPQHF	TGTGCCAGCAGTGTTAATACAGGGAGAGATCAGCCCCAGCATTTT
TRBJ2-7	.	.	TRBV27	CASSPSSGTVTYEQYF	TGTGCCAGCAGTCCTAGCTCCGGGACTGTTACCTACGAGCAGTACTTC
TRBJ2-6	.	.	TRBV7-9	CASSLGDSGANVLTF	TGTGCCAGCAGCTTGGGGGACTCTGGGGCCAACGTCCTGACTTTC
TRBJ2-1	TRBD2	.	TRBV9	CASSVVSSGNEQFF	TGTGCCAGCAGCGTAGTGTCTAGCGGCAATGAGCAGTTCTTC
TRBJ2-1	.	once	TRBV6-5	CASTSYNEQFF	TGTGCCAGCACCTCGTACAATGAGCAGTTCTTC
TRBJ2-1	.	.	TRBV7-9	CASSLGVSGDEQFF	TGTGCCAGCAGCTTAGGGGTCTCTGGCGATGAGCAGTTCTTC
TRBJ2-1	.	.	TRBV6-5	CASMPQVGGFNEQFF	TGTGCCAGCATGCCTCAGGTGGGGGGATTCAATGAGCAGTTCTTC
TRBJ1-1	.	.	TRBV7-9	CASSAEGTNTEAFF	TGTGCCAGCAGCGCCGAAGGGACTAACACTGAAGCTTTCTTT
TRBJ1-4	TRBD1	.	TRBV5-6	CASSLAAGGNEKLFF	TGTGCCAGCAGCTTGGCCGCAGGGGGAAATGAAAAACTGTTTTTT
TRBJ2-5	.	.	TRBV7-8	CASSQIGVGREETQYF	TGTGCCAGCAGCCAGATAGGTGTCGGCAGGGAGGAGACCCAGTACTTC
TRBJ2-7	.	.	TRBV27	CASSFAGGGEQYF	TGTGCCAGCAGTTTTGCAGGGGGAGGTGAGCAGTACTTC
TRBJ2-4	TRBD2	once	TRBV4-1	CASSPSGTSSLAKNIQYF	TGCGCCAGCAGCCCTTCCGGGACTAGCTCCTTAGCCAAAAACATTCAGTACTTC
TRBJ2-1	.	once	TRBV4-3	CASSGDGEGRDNEQFF	TGCGCCAGCAGCGGCGATGGGGAAGGTCGTGACAATGAGCAGTTCTTC
TRBJ1-5	.	few	TRBV6-6	CASSSGSISNQPQHF	TGTGCCAGCAGTTCAGGGTCCATCAGCAATCAGCCCCAGCATTTT
TRBJ2-7	TRBD2	.	TRBV27	CASSSPSTSGGSYEQYF	TGTGCCAGCAGTTCTCCCTCGACTAGCGGGGGTTCCTACGAGCAGTACTTC
TRBJ2-1	.	.	TRBV10-2	CASSDTGYEQFF	TGCGCCAGCAGTGATACGGGCTATGAGCAGTTCTTC
TRBJ2-1	TRBD1	.	TRBV5-5	CASSLAQGVRNEQFF	TGTGCCAGCAGCTTGGCACAGGGGGTTCGCAATGAGCAGTTCTTC
TRBJ2-3	TRBD1	.	TRBV5-1	CASSSIDRGRDTQYF	TGCGCCAGCAGCTCTATCGACAGGGGGAGAGATACGCAGTATTTT
TRBJ1-5	.	once	TRBV18	CASSPTAESFQPQHF	TGTGCCAGCTCACCGACCGCAGAATCCTTTCAGCCCCAGCATTTT
TRBJ2-1	.	.	TRBV1	CTSSQEMTSGIKDNEQFF	TGCACCAGCAGCCAAGAAATGACTAGCGGGATTAAGGACAATGAGCAGTTCTTC
TRBJ2-1	.	.	TRBV7-6	CASSLILHERSTYSYNEQFF	TGTGCCAGCAGCTTGATTTTGCACGAGAGAAGCACATACTCCTACAATGAGCAGTTCTTC
TRBJ1-5	.	.	TRBV10-1	CASSESGTGNQPQHF	TGCGCCAGCAGTGAGTCCGGGACGGGCAATCAGCCCCAGCATTTT
TRBJ2-1	TRBD1	.	TRBV5-6	CASSLAGDRSYNEQFF	TGTGCCAGCAGCTTGGCGGGGGACAGGTCCTACAATGAGCAGTTCTTC
TRBJ2-2	TRBD1	.	TRBV7-7	CASSYGTGGTGELFF	TGTGCTAGCAGCTATGGGACAGGGGGCACCGGGGAGCTGTTTTTT
TRBJ2-2	.	.	TRBV28	CASLAANYQGTGELFF	TGTGCCAGCTTAGCGGCGAACTATCAGGGGACCGGGGAGCTGTTTTTT
TRBJ2-1	TRBD2	.	TRBV7-3	CASSLGLNNEQFF	TGTGCCAGCAGCTTGGGACTAAACAATGAGCAGTTCTTC